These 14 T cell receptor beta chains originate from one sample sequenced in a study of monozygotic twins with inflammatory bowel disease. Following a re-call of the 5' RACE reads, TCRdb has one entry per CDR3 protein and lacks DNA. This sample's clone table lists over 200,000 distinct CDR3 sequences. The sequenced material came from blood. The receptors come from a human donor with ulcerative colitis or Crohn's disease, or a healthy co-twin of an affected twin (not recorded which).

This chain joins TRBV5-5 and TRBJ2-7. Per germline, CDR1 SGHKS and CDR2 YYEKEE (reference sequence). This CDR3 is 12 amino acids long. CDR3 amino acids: CASSQEIYEQYF.

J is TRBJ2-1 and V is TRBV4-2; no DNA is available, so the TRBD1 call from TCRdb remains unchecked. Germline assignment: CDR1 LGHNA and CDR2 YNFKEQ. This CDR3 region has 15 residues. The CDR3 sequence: CASSPGQGAINEQFF.

CDR3 residues: CASSSTWTGLHNEQFF. The chain joins TRBV27 to TRBJ2-1. Germline V gene lookup returns CDR1 MNHEY and CDR2 SMNVEV (reference sequence). This CDR3 has 16 amino acids.

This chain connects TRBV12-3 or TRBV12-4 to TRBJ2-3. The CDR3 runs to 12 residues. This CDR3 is CASSLKVDTQYF.

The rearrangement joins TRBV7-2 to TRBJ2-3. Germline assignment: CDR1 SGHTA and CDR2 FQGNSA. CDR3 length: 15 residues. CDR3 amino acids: CASSRSTMATDTQYF.

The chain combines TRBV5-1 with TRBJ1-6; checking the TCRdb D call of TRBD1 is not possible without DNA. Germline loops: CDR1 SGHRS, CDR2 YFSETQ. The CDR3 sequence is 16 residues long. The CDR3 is CASSLDPTGKNSPLHF.

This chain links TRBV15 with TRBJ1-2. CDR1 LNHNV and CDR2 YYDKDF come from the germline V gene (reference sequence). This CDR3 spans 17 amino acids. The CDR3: CATRPSGSLQPNYGYTF.

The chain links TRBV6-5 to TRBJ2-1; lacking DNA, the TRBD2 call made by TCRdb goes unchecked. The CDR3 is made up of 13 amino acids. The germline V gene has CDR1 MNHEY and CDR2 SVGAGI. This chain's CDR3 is CASSYRGLSEQFF.

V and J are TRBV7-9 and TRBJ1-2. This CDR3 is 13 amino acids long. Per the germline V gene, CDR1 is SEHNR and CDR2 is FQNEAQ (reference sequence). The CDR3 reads CTSSFYRSNGYTF.

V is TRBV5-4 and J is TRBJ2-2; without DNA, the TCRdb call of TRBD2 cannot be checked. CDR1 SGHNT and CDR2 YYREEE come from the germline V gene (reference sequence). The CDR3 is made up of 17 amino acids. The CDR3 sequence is CASSPIAGAENTGELFF.

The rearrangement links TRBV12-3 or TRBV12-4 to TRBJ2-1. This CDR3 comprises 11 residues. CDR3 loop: CASSFDDEQFF.

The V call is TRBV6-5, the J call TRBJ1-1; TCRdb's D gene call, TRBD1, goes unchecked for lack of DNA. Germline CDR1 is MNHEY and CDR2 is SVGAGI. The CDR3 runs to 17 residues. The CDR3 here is CASSYSWYGTVNTEAFF.

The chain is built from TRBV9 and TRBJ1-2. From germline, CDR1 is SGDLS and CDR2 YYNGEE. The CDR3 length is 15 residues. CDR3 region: CASSVESRTRYGYTF.

The CDR3 sequence: CASRTGIYYGYTF. The chain has TRBV6-5 and TRBJ1-2; TCRdb picks TRBD1, but there is no DNA to check that call. This CDR3 is 13 amino acids long. Germline V gene lookup returns CDR1 MNHEY and CDR2 SVGAGI.